The sequence of this T cell receptor beta chain was determined in a study of T cell responses to AZD1222 COVID-19 vaccine. Study observations and caveats: Following two doses of AZD1222, Spike-specific TCR breadth and depth rose.

Turning to this clone: No antigen is known for it.

Assay: immunoSEQ multiplex PCR; the TCRdb copy retains only in-frame clones and omits some. In the table there are tens of thousands of clones, roughly 85% of which are singletons. Looked up from germline, CDR1 is MNHEY and CDR2 is SMNVEV (reference sequence). V lost 2 bases and J 0 bases, leaving 16 bases between the germline ends. This CDR3 is built from 18 residues. This receptor was identified in an adult in good health. This sequence joins TRBV27 and TRBJ2-2, with D maybe TRBD2 (6 bases). The sequences come from peripheral blood, collected on day 0 of AZD1222 vaccination. The CDR3, as DNA: TGTGCCAGCAGTTTACCGCGACAAGGACTATCGAACACCGGGGAGCTGTTTTTT. Its protein product is CASSLPRQGLSNTGELFF.